A selection of T cell receptor beta chains follows, all from one sample in a study of regulatory T cells in long-lasting Graves disease. TCRdb reanalysed the multiplex PCR reads using MiXCR and keeps one entry per CDR3 protein. The repertoire holds around 480,000 distinct CDR3 sequences, with 16% as singletons. These data also featured in a second study, about T cells in Graves' hyperthyroidism and ophthalmopathy.

The material sequenced was peripheral blood mononuclear cells (PBMCs), taken at new diagnosis, from a patient treated with antithyroid drugs. The receptor set was obtained from a man aged 40-49 years with Graves disease. CDR3s include the opening cysteine and the closing phenylalanine or tryptophan. Each record gives: clone size, V gene, J gene, D gene, CDR3 protein, CDR3 DNA. A D gene is named only where the DNA matches it firmly. Expanded clones are given a class, and other clones once, few, many or no size at all.

>many|TRBV28|TRBJ2-7|TRBD1
CASSLGQTYEQYF
TGTGCCAGCAGCCTGGGACAGACCTACGAGCAGTACTTC
>-|TRBV11-2|TRBJ1-3|-
CASSLSGARSGNTIYF
TGTGCCAGCAGCTTATCAGGGGCGCGGTCTGGAAACACCATATATTTT
>many|TRBV6-2/TRBV6-3|TRBJ2-1|TRBD2
CASSDEGLVYDEQFF
TGTGCCAGCAGTGATGAGGGACTAGTATACGATGAGCAGTTCTTC
>many|TRBV7-3|TRBJ2-1|TRBD2
CASSLLGRAANEQFF
TGTGCCAGCAGCTTACTAGGGAGGGCCGCCAATGAGCAGTTCTTC
>-|TRBV7-2|TRBJ2-1|-
CASSPGRRNEQFF
TGTGCCAGCAGCCCGGGACGTCGCAATGAGCAGTTCTTC
>many|TRBV30|TRBJ2-2|TRBD2
CAWSAGLPARELFF
TGTGCCTGGAGTGCGGGACTACCCGCCAGGGAGCTGTTTTTT
>-|TRBV18|TRBJ1-3|-
CASSGTDGNTIYF
TGTGCCAGCTCCGGGACCGATGGAAACACCATATATTTT
>few|TRBV2|TRBJ2-5|-
CASAPTGAQETQYF
TGTGCCAGCGCCCCGACAGGCGCCCAAGAGACCCAGTACTTC
>many|TRBV27|TRBJ2-1|-
CASSLEGGPYNEQFF
TGTGCCAGCAGTTTGGAGGGAGGTCCCTACAATGAGCAGTTCTTC
>-|TRBV4-1|TRBJ1-5|-
CASSQAEGLVQPQHF
TGCGCCAGCAGCCAAGCAGAGGGACTCGTCCAGCCCCAGCATTTT
>few|TRBV30|TRBJ2-1|-
CAWSVLWTEQFF
TGTGCCTGGAGTGTACTGTGGACCGAGCAGTTCTTC
>many|TRBV5-1|TRBJ2-1|TRBD2
CASSQGHSGNYNEQFF
TGCGCCAGCAGTCAGGGCCATAGCGGGAACTACAATGAGCAGTTCTTC
>many|TRBV20-1|TRBJ2-7|-
CSVRGQTSSYEQYF
TGCAGTGTACGGGGCCAAACAAGCTCCTACGAGCAGTACTTC
>-|TRBV6-1|TRBJ2-2|TRBD1
CASKVRGRLASGELFF
TGTGCCAGCAAGGTCAGGGGGCGTTTGGCGTCCGGGGAGCTGTTTTTT
>many|TRBV28|TRBJ2-4|TRBD2
CASSRLLAVGKNIQYF
TGTGCCAGCAGTCGATTACTAGCGGTTGGCAAAAACATTCAGTACTTC
>many|TRBV24-1|TRBJ2-1|-
CATSDSLASQFF
TGTGCCACCAGTGATTCGCTAGCTTCGCAGTTCTTC
>-|TRBV28|TRBJ1-5|TRBD1
CASRTTGHNSNQPQHF
TGTGCCAGCAGGACGACAGGGCATAACAGCAATCAGCCCCAGCATTTT
>many|TRBV2|TRBJ2-1|-
CASRPSDEQFF
TGTGCCAGCAGGCCAAGCGATGAGCAGTTCTTC
>many|TRBV27|TRBJ2-1|TRBD1
CASSYRGHGNEQFF
TGTGCCAGCAGTTACAGGGGGCATGGGAATGAGCAGTTCTTC
>many|TRBV30|TRBJ2-2|-
CAWSVAAAGELFF
TGTGCCTGGAGTGTAGCGGCGGCCGGGGAGCTGTTTTTT
>many|TRBV11-2|TRBJ1-2|-
CASSPGLNYGYTF
TGTGCCAGCAGCCCGGGACTTAACTATGGCTACACCTTC
>many|TRBV11-2|TRBJ2-7|-
CASSQTAISYEQYF
TGTGCCAGCAGCCAGACAGCGATCTCCTACGAGCAGTACTTC
>-|TRBV9|TRBJ1-1|-
CASSVVSSGWANTEAFF
TGTGCCAGCAGCGTAGTATCTTCTGGGTGGGCGAACACTGAAGCTTTCTTT
>many|TRBV6-1|TRBJ2-7|TRBD2
CASTVAGGSYEQYF
TGTGCCAGCACCGTAGCGGGAGGAAGCTACGAGCAGTACTTC
>-|TRBV28|TRBJ1-5|TRBD1
CASTSDRARQPQHF
TGTGCCAGCACCTCGGACAGGGCGCGTCAGCCCCAGCATTTT
>many|TRBV12-3/TRBV12-4|TRBJ2-1|-
CASSSSTYNEQFF
TGTGCCAGCAGTTCCAGCACCTACAATGAGCAGTTCTTC
>few|TRBV30|TRBJ2-7|-
CAWSPVSRETSYEQYF
TGTGCCTGGAGTCCAGTTTCGAGGGAGACTTCCTACGAGCAGTACTTC
>many|TRBV2|TRBJ2-1|TRBD2
CASRPTGLADYNEQFF
TGTGCCAGCAGACCCACGGGACTAGCGGATTACAATGAGCAGTTCTTC
>many|TRBV7-2|TRBJ2-3|-
CASSFSGPTDTQYF
TGTGCCAGCAGCTTCTCAGGGCCCACAGATACGCAGTATTTT
>-|TRBV27|TRBJ2-3|TRBD2
CASSYATSGRANTQYF
TGTGCCAGCAGTTACGCTACTAGCGGGAGGGCAAATACGCAGTATTTT
>many|TRBV20-1|TRBJ2-7|-
CSARDPSGPSYEQYF
TGCAGTGCTAGAGATCCCAGCGGGCCGTCCTACGAGCAGTACTTC
>many|TRBV24-1|TRBJ2-7|-
CATSAGGEQYF
TGTGCCACCAGTGCAGGTGGCGAGCAGTACTTC
>few|TRBV7-9|TRBJ2-5|-
CASSLEGIQETQYF
TGTGCCAGCAGCTTAGAGGGGATCCAAGAGACCCAGTACTTC
>-|TRBV7-9|TRBJ1-5|TRBD1
CASSKGTGGNQPQHF
TGTGCCAGCAGCAAAGGGACAGGGGGCAATCAGCCCCAGCATTTT
>many|TRBV28|TRBJ1-5|-
CASRPGRGGNQPQHF
TGTGCCAGCAGACCCGGTAGGGGTGGGAATCAGCCCCAGCATTTT
>many|TRBV28|TRBJ2-2|-
CASSLLALNTGELFF
TGTGCCAGCAGTTTACTGGCCTTGAACACCGGGGAGCTGTTTTTT
>few|TRBV6-1|TRBJ1-2|-
CASSETGHGYTF
TGTGCCAGCAGTGAAACAGGGCATGGCTACACCTTC
>few|TRBV20-1|TRBJ2-5|-
CSARRGSQETQYF
TGCAGTGCCAGAAGGGGTTCCCAAGAGACCCAGTACTTC
>-|TRBV24-1|TRBJ2-1|-
CATSNEGLYNEQFF
TGTGCCACCAGTAATGAGGGCCTTTACAATGAGCAGTTCTTC
>-|TRBV28|TRBJ2-4|-
CASSYPQGRGGNIQYF
TGTGCCAGCAGTTATCCCCAGGGGAGGGGGGGAAACATTCAGTACTTC
>many|TRBV7-2|TRBJ2-5|-
CASSPRDSLYQETQYF
TGTGCCAGCAGCCCCCGGGACTCGCTGTACCAAGAGACCCAGTACTTC
>-|TRBV7-6|TRBJ2-1|-
CASSLGLTGFGEQFF
TGTGCCAGCAGCTTAGGATTAACAGGGTTCGGTGAGCAGTTCTTC
>few|TRBV20-1|TRBJ2-2|-
CSARPDSYTGELFF
TGCAGTGCTAGACCAGACTCCTACACCGGGGAGCTGTTTTTT
>many|TRBV2|TRBJ1-1|TRBD1
CASTSGQGVTEAFF
TGTGCCAGCACATCGGGACAGGGAGTAACTGAAGCTTTCTTT
>-|TRBV12-3/TRBV12-4|TRBJ2-6|TRBD2
CATRRGAGANVLTF
TGTGCCACCCGCCGGGGGGCTGGGGCCAACGTCCTGACTTTC
>many|TRBV2|TRBJ1-4|-
CASSVTGWATNEKLFF
TGTGCCAGCAGTGTAACAGGCTGGGCAACTAATGAAAAACTGTTTTTT
>few|TRBV12-3/TRBV12-4|TRBJ2-6|-
CASSPAQGRSSGANVLTF
TGTGCCAGCAGCCCCGCGCAGGGGAGGAGCTCTGGGGCCAACGTCCTGACTTTC